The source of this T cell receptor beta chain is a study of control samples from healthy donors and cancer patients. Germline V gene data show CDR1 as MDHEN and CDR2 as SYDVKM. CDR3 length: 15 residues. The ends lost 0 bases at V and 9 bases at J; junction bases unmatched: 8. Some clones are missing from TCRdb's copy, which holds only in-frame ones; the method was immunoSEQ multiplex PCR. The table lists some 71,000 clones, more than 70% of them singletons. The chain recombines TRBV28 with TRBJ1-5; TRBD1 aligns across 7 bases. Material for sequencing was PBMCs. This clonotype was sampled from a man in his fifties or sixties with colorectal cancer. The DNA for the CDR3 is TGTGCCAGCAGTTTATGGGCGACAGGGCAAGCGCCCCAGCATTTT. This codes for CASSLWATGQAPQHF.